These 32 T cell receptor beta chains came from one sample sequenced in a study of blood T cell repertoires in COVID-19. Using immunoSEQ multiplex PCR, the repertoire was profiled, and TCRdb retains in-frame clones only, with some absent. The table lists roughly 170,000 clones, roughly nine tenths of them singletons, with around 20% in the top ten. Sample: peripheral blood. The source of these receptors is a man between 65 and 79 years old with active or convalescent COVID-19.

The rearrangement links TRBV6-6 to TRBJ1-2; 10 bases match TRBD1. This CDR3 has 16 amino acids. Trimming took 3 bases from V and 4 from J; bases not matched to a gene: 8. The germline V gene has CDR1 MNHNY and CDR2 SVGAGI (reference sequence). This CDR3 is CASSYGTGAPPYGYTF. The CDR3 nucleotides are TGTGCCAGCAGTTATGGGACAGGGGCGCCCCCCTATGGCTACACCTTC.

This chain links TRBV4-3 with TRBJ2-6; 9 nucleotides match TRBD1. The V gene end was trimmed by 0 bases and the J gene end by 0 bases; junction bases not matched to a gene: 15. In germline, CDR1 is LGHNA, CDR2 YSLEER. The CDR3 is made up of 22 amino acids. CDR3 coding DNA: TGCGCCAGCAGCCAAGAGGTGTCTTCGGGACAGGGAACCCTCTCTGGGGCCAACGTCCTGACTTTC. Its protein is CASSQEVSSGQGTLSGANVLTF.

The chain uses TRBV6-5 and TRBJ1-2, with D unclear. The CDR3 runs to 11 residues. Trimming stripped 7 bases from V and 7 bases from J, with 10 bases between. Per the germline V gene, CDR1 is MNHEY and CDR2 is SVGAGI. CDR3 amino acids: CASTHGVGYTF. DNA of the CDR3: TGTGCCAGCACCCACGGGGTTGGCTACACCTTC.

The gene calls are TRBV19 and TRBJ1-2, with D tentatively TRBD1 (6 bases). Germline assignment: CDR1 LNHDA and CDR2 SQIVND (reference sequence). The CDR3 length is 13 residues. Trimming shortened V by 3 bases and J by 8 bases, and 13 bases separated the two germline ends. CDR3 residues: CASSIPQGGGYTF. The CDR3 DNA reads as TGTGCCAGTAGTATTCCACAGGGTGGCGGCTACACCTTC.

The V call is TRBV12-3 or TRBV12-4, the J call TRBJ1-5; the match to TRBD1 covers 7 bases. The CDR3 runs 12 residues. V trimming: 7 bases; J trimming: 5 bases; junction bases outside the gene matches: 2. The CDR3 sequence: CASMDRHQPQHF. The CDR3 coding sequence is TGTGCCAGCATGGACAGGCATCAGCCCCAGCATTTT.

The chain is built from TRBV7-9 and TRBJ2-3; 12 positions agree with TRBD2. Per germline, CDR1 SEHNR and CDR2 FQNEAQ (reference sequence). The CDR3 runs to 16 residues. The ends lost 4 bases at V and 7 bases at J; junction bases unmatched: 9. CDR3 sequence (DNA): TGTGCCAGCAGCTCCGCGGGACTAGCGGGTACAAATACGCAGTATTTT. It codes for CASSSAGLAGTNTQYF. The variable domain in full, completed from reference TRBV7-9 and TRBJ2-3, reads DTGVSQNPRHKITKRGQNVTFRCDPISEHNRLYWYRQTLGQGPEFLTYFQNEAQLEKSRLLSDRFSAERPKGSFSTLEIQRTEQGDSAMYLCASSSAGLAGTNTQYFGPGTRLTVL.

V is TRBV5-1 and J is TRBJ2-7; possible D gene TRBD2, 5 bases. Germline assignment: CDR1 SGHRS and CDR2 YFSETQ. V was clipped by 7 bases and J by 5 bases, with 16 bases between them. The CDR3 contains 13 residues. CDR3 nucleotides: TGCGCCAGCCATGCCAAGCCGGGGAACGAGCAGTACTTC. Translated: CASHAKPGNEQYF.

This chain connects TRBV19 to TRBJ1-5; tentatively, D is TRBD1 (5 bases). The CDR3 is made up of 16 amino acids. Germline CDR1 is LNHDA and CDR2 is SQIVND (reference sequence). The V gene lost 4 bases and the J gene lost 3 bases, with 16 bases spanning the gap. This CDR3 reads CASSTQGGVTNQPQHF. In nucleotides, the CDR3 is TGTGCCAGTAGTACGCAAGGAGGGGTTACCAATCAGCCCCAGCATTTT.

The V gene is TRBV7-2, the J gene TRBJ2-7, with TRBD1 matching over 10 bases. The CDR3 is 14 amino acids. Germline V lookup: CDR1 SGHTA, CDR2 FQGNSA. The J segment lost 3 bases and the V segment lost 7 bases, leaving 6 bases of the junction unmatched. The CDR3 spells CASNLRDRGYEQYF. The CDR3 nucleotides are TGTGCCAGCAACCTCCGGGACAGGGGCTACGAGCAGTACTTC.

This clone was seen more than once but under ten times. The chain uses TRBV19 and TRBJ2-7; 7 nucleotides align to TRBD2. The CDR3 length is 13 residues. V shed 6 bases and J 3 bases; nucleotides not matched to a gene: 5. From germline, CDR1 is LNHDA and CDR2 SQIVND (reference sequence). The CDR3: CASSLGEGYEQYF. Here the CDR3 DNA reads TGTGCCAGTAGCCTTGGGGAGGGCTACGAGCAGTACTTC.

The V call is TRBV9, the J call TRBJ2-7; TRBD2 agrees at 9 bases. The V gene's germline CDR1 is SGDLS and CDR2 YYNGEE. This CDR3 comprises 14 residues. Unmatched junction bases numbered 3, after V lost 3 bases and J lost 2 bases. The CDR3, as DNA: TGTGCCAGCAGCGCCGGGACTAGCACCTACGAGCAGTACTTC. As protein: CASSAGTSTYEQYF.

The chain combines TRBV9 with TRBJ2-2, with D unclear. CDR1 is SGDLS, CDR2 YYNGEE, per germline. The CDR3 is 15 amino acids. Trimming removed 0 bases from V and 0 bases from J, with 6 bases in between. CDR3 bases: TGTGCCAGCAGCGTAGCCCTAGCGAACACCGGGGAGCTGTTTTTT. Its protein is CASSVALANTGELFF.

V and J are TRBV5-6 and TRBJ1-1; D is ambiguous. The CDR3 sequence is 14 residues long. Trimming removed 0 bases from V and 5 bases from J, with 11 bases in between. CDR1 and CDR2 from the germline V gene are SGHDT and YYEEEE. The CDR3 sequence: CASSLGGRETEAFF. The CDR3 DNA reads as TGTGCCAGCAGCTTGGGAGGAAGAGAAACTGAAGCTTTCTTT. The full variable domain, in which reference TRBV5-6 and TRBJ1-1 provide the parts outside the CDR3, is DAGVTQSPTHLIKTRGQQVTLRCSPKSGHDTVSWYQQALGQGPQFIFQYYEEEERQRGNFPDRFSGHQFPNYSSELNVNALLLGDSALYLCASSLGGRETEAFFGQGTRLTVV.

J is TRBJ1-5 and V is TRBV7-8, with 8 positions matching TRBD1. Germline V gene data show CDR1 as SGHVS and CDR2 as FQNEAQ. The CDR3 has 15 amino acids. V gave up 5 bases and J gave up 2 bases; unmatched junction bases: 5. CDR3 protein: CASSIRQGRNQPQHF. CDR3 nucleotides: TGTGCCAGCAGCATTCGACAGGGGCGCAATCAGCCCCAGCATTTT.

This clone was observed once. This sequence joins TRBV5-1 and TRBJ1-1; 11 bases line up with TRBD1. The CDR3 length is 15 residues. J was trimmed by 5 bases and V by 4 bases; bases with no gene match: 7. Germline V gene lookup returns CDR1 SGHRS and CDR2 YFSETQ. CDR3 region: CASSPDRGRGTEAFF. The CDR3 DNA reads TGCGCCAGCAGCCCGGACAGGGGGCGCGGTACTGAAGCTTTCTTT.

The chain uses TRBV14 and TRBJ2-1; 11 nucleotides line up with TRBD2. Per germline, CDR1 SGHDN and CDR2 FVKESK. The CDR3 sequence is 16 residues long. V trimming: 0 bases; J trimming: 12 bases; junction bases outside the gene matches: 10. The CDR3 nucleotides read TGTGCCAGCAGCCAAGATCTCGGTAGCGGGAGGGCCGCGCAGTTCTTC. It is translated as CASSQDLGSGRAAQFF.

The rearrangement uses TRBV9 and TRBJ1-2; D not certain. In germline, CDR1 is SGDLS, CDR2 YYNGEE. The length of the CDR3 is 14 residues. V was pared by 1 base and J by 8 bases, with 15 bases between. As DNA, the CDR3 is TGTGCCAGCAGCGTATTGGCGGAGTCCTCCGGCTACACCTTC. As protein: CASSVLAESSGYTF.

V and J are TRBV29-1 and TRBJ1-1; D may be TRBD1 (5 bases). This CDR3 spans 13 amino acids. CDR1 is SQVTM, CDR2 ANQGSEA, per germline. Trimming took off 7 bases at V and 0 bases at J, with 12 bases between the two ends. CDR3 sequence (DNA): TGCAGCGCCGCAGGGCAACTGAACACTGAAGCTTTCTTT. Encoded protein: CSAAGQLNTEAFF.

V gene TRBV5-5 combines with J gene TRBJ1-2; TRBD1 matches at 7 bases. The length of the CDR3 is 12 residues. Trimming removed 3 bases from V and 6 bases from J; junction bases left unmatched: 2. CDR1 is SGHKS and CDR2 is YYEKEE in the germline V gene (reference sequence). The chain's CDR3 is CASSWDSNGYTF. In DNA form, the CDR3 reads TGTGCCAGCAGCTGGGACAGTAATGGCTACACCTTC.

The chain carries TRBV30 and TRBJ1-6, with D perhaps matching TRBD1 (6 bases). In germline, CDR1 is GTSNPN, CDR2 SVGIG (reference sequence). The CDR3 totals 15 residues. Between the trimmed V and J ends, which lost 3 bases and 8 bases, there was a span of 17 bases. Here the CDR3 reads CAWSFQGRVHSPLHF. In DNA, the CDR3 is TGTGCCTGGAGCTTCCAGGGGAGGGTGCATTCACCCCTCCACTTT.

The CDR3 protein is CATSDPRQAPSQPQHF. Written as DNA, the CDR3 is TGTGCCACCAGTGACCCTCGACAGGCCCCCAGTCAGCCCCAGCATTTT. This chain connects TRBV24-1 to TRBJ1-5, with D possibly matching TRBD1 (6 bases). From germline, CDR1 is KGHDR and CDR2 SFDVKD. Trimming left V 4 bases short and J 6 bases short, with 18 bases between. This CDR3 contains 16 residues.

V is TRBV9 and J is TRBJ1-2; D may be TRBD1 (5 bases). The V gene's germline CDR1 is SGDLS and CDR2 YYNGEE. Trimming stripped 3 bases from V and 8 bases from J, with 17 bases between. CDR3 length: 14 amino acids. CDR3 sequence (DNA): TGTGCCAGCAGCGCTCCCTTAAGTGGACAAGGCTACACCTTC. Protein sequence: CASSAPLSGQGYTF.

This chain joins TRBV19 and TRBJ2-1; unclear D gene. Germline V gene sequence: CDR1 LNHDA, CDR2 SQIVND (reference sequence). The CDR3 runs 15 residues. V was shortened by 6 bases and J by 0 bases, with 12 bases between the two germline ends. The CDR3 loop reads CASRTVHYSYNEQFF. The CDR3 DNA is TGTGCCAGTAGGACCGTCCACTACTCCTACAATGAGCAGTTCTTC.

This chain links TRBV28 with TRBJ2-1; D perhaps matches TRBD2 (6 bases). CDR3 length: 15 residues. Trimming took 3 bases from V and 8 from J, leaving 17 bases between them. Looked up from germline, CDR1 is MDHEN and CDR2 is SYDVKM. The CDR3 reads CASSFGGLRVDEQFF. CDR3 coding DNA: TGTGCCAGCAGTTTTGGGGGACTGAGGGTCGATGAGCAGTTCTTC.

In DNA, the CDR3 is TGTGCCAGCATCGTACAGGGGCGGACTGAAGCTTTCTTT. It yields the protein CASIVQGRTEAFF. The V gene is TRBV2, the J gene TRBJ1-1; 7 positions match TRBD1. CDR3 length equals 13 residues. V was clipped by 7 bases and J by 5 bases; unmatched bases: 7. The germline V gene has CDR1 SNHLY and CDR2 FYNNEI.

The rearrangement uses TRBV27 and TRBJ1-2; a weak D match, TRBD1 (6 bases). V was clipped by 5 bases and J by 3 bases, with 25 bases between them. Germline assignment: CDR1 MNHEY and CDR2 SMNVEV (reference sequence). CDR3 length: 18 residues. The CDR3 coding sequence is TGTGCCAGCAGTACAAACCGGGTACAGGGCGGCGTGTACTATGGCTACACCTTC. Encoded protein: CASSTNRVQGGVYYGYTF.

The V call is TRBV4-1, the J call TRBJ1-5; the D gene is possibly TRBD1 (5 bases). The germline gives CDR1 MGHRA, CDR2 YSYEKL. The CDR3 has 13 amino acids. V was shortened by 4 bases and J by 4 bases, with 8 bases between the two germline ends. CDR3 DNA sequence: TGCGCCAGCAGCCCGGAGGGGAATCAGCCCCAGCATTTT. Protein: CASSPEGNQPQHF.

The rearrangement links TRBV10-3 to TRBJ1-4, with a possible D match to TRBD1 (6 bases). The germline V gene has CDR1 ENHRY and CDR2 SYGVKD. V dropped 0 bases and J dropped 7 bases, with 12 bases sitting between them. This CDR3 region has 15 residues. The CDR3 is CAISESFRGSEKLFF. CDR3 coding DNA: TGTGCCATCAGTGAGTCGTTCAGGGGAAGTGAAAAACTGTTTTTT.

The chain uses TRBV15 and TRBJ2-7, with a tentative D call TRBD2 (5 bases). CDR1 and CDR2 from the germline V gene are LNHNV and YYDKDF (reference sequence). The V end was cut by 6 bases, the J end by 3 bases, with 12 bases between. The CDR3 is 13 amino acids. The CDR3 DNA is TGTGCCACCAGTCTAGGAGGCCGCTACGAGCAGTACTTC. Protein sequence: CATSLGGRYEQYF.

This clone came up once. This chain links TRBV11-3 with TRBJ2-1; TRBD1 matches 8 bases. The germline CDR1 and CDR2 sequences are SGHNT and YENEEA. With V trimmed by 5 bases and J by 7 bases, 7 bases remained unmatched. The CDR3 consists of 14 residues. CDR3 sequence reads: CASSPRQGKNEQFF. The CDR3, as DNA: TGTGCCAGCAGCCCACGACAGGGGAAGAATGAGCAGTTCTTC.

J is TRBJ1-1 and V is TRBV7-9, with TRBD1 matching over 7 bases. The CDR3 loop spans 13 amino acids. In germline, CDR1 is SEHNR, CDR2 FQNEAQ (reference sequence). V trimming: 6 bases; J trimming: 1 base; junction bases outside the gene matches: 2. CDR3 sequence (DNA): TGTGCCAGCAGAGACAGGGCGAACACTGAAGCTTTCTTT. Its protein product is CASRDRANTEAFF.

V and J are TRBV3-1 (or the pseudogene TRBV3-2) and TRBJ2-2, with 9 bases fitting TRBD2. Germline values: CDR1 LGHDT, CDR2 YNNKEL (reference sequence). V trimming: 3 bases; J trimming: 3 bases; junction bases outside the gene matches: 5. The CDR3 length is 16 residues. The CDR3 reads CASSHTSGSYTGELFF. DNA of the CDR3: TGTGCCAGCAGCCACACTAGCGGGTCATACACCGGGGAGCTGTTTTTT.